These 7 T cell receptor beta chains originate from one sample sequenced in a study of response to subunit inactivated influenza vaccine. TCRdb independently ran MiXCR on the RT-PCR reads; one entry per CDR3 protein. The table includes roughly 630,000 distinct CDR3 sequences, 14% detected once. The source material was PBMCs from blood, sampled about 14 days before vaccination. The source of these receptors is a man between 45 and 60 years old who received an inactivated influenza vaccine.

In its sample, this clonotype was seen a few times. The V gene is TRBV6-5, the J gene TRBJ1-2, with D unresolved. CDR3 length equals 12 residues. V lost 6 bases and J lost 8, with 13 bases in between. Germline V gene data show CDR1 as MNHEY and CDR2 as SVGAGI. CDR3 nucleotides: TGTGCCAGCAGGTCCACGGCTACCGGCTACACCTTC. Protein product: CASRSTATGYTF.

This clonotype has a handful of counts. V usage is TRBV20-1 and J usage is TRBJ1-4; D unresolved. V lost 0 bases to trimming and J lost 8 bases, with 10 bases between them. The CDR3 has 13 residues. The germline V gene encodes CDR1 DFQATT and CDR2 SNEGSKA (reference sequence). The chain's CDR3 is CSARDVLREKLFF. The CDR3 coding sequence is TGCAGTGCTAGAGACGTACTAAGGGAAAAACTGTTTTTT.

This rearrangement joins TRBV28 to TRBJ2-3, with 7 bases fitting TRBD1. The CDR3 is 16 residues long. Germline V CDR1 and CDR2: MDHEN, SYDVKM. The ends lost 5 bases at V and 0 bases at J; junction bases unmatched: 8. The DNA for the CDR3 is TGTGCCAGCAGTCTTACGCCGGGACAGAGCACAGATACGCAGTATTTT. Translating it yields CASSLTPGQSTDTQYF.

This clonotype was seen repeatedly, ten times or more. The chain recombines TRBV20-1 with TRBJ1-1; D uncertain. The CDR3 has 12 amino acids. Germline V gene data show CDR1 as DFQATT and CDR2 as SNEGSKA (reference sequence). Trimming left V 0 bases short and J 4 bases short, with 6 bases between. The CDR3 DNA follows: TGCAGTGCTAGAGATCCACCCACTGAAGCTTTCTTT. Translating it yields CSARDPPTEAFF.

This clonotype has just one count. The CDR3 loop reads CASSPGPSLSYEQYF. Written as DNA, the CDR3 is TGTGCCAGCAGTCCCGGACCTTCTCTCTCCTACGAGCAGTACTTC. The rearrangement uses TRBV6-1 and TRBJ2-7; D call uncertain. From germline, CDR1 is MNHNS and CDR2 SASEGT. CDR3 length: 15 amino acids. The V end lost 5 bases, the J end lost 0 bases, and 14 bases lay between the germline ends.

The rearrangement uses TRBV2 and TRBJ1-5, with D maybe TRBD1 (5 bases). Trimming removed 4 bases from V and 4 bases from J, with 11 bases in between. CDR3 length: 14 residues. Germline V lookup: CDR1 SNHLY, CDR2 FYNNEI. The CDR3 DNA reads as TGTGCCAGCAGTGCTAGGGGTTTTAATCAGCCCCAGCATTTT. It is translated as CASSARGFNQPQHF.

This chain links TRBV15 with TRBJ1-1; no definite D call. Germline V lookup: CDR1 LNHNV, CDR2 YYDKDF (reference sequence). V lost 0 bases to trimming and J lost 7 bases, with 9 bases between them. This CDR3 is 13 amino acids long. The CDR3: CATSRDRVGEAFF. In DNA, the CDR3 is TGTGCCACCAGCAGAGATCGAGTGGGTGAAGCTTTCTTT.